This T cell receptor beta chain was documented in a study of T-cell memory formation after mild COVID-19. Study background: Clustering of TCRs was largely donor specific.

MiXCR, applied by TCRdb to the 5' RACE reads, yields one record per CDR3 protein. The data contain about 470,000 distinct CDR3 sequences, around a sixth of them singletons. This clonotype was counted between two and nine times. Germline CDR1 and CDR2: SGHDT and YYEEEE. Trimming stripped 5 bases from V and 7 bases from J, with 16 bases between. This CDR3 has 15 amino acids. This sequence originates from an adult woman who had mild COVID-19 (a few samples of this study predate the infection). Cell type and time point are not known. The V gene is TRBV5-6, the J gene TRBJ1-6, with D hard to call. The sample comprised PBMCs or a T cell subset sorted from them (not recorded which). The CDR3 coding sequence is TGTGCCAGCAGGCCGGGTGGCGCGGCCAATTCACCCCTCCACTTT. Its protein product is CASRPGGAANSPLHF.